The 6 T cell receptor beta chains listed next were all sequenced from one sample in a study of T cell responses to AZD1222 COVID-19 vaccine. Some clones are missing from TCRdb's copy, which holds only in-frame ones; the method was immunoSEQ multiplex PCR. The data contain around 46,000 clones, 75% to 90% of them singletons. Material: peripheral blood, obtained 28 days after the second AZD1222 dose. The origin of the receptors is an adult who received the AZD1222 COVID-19 vaccine.

The chain links TRBV28 to TRBJ1-6; the D gene is possibly TRBD1 (6 bases). The V gene's germline CDR1 is MDHEN and CDR2 SYDVKM. The CDR3 runs to 16 residues. With 8 bases removed from V and 4 bases from J, the gap between germline ends came to 18 bases. CDR3 bases: TGTGCCAGCGGATCGACCGGGACAACTTATAATTCACCCCTCCACTTT. It encodes CASGSTGTTYNSPLHF.

This rearrangement joins TRBV4-1 to TRBJ1-6; maybe TRBD1 (6 bases). With 3 bases removed from V and 10 bases from J, the gap between germline ends came to 10 bases. The CDR3 is 13 amino acids. Germline V CDR1 and CDR2: MGHRA, YSYEKL. Here the CDR3 DNA reads TGCGCCAGCAGCCAGTACAGGGAATCACCCCTCCACTTT. It translates to CASSQYRESPLHF.

Only a few counts were recorded for this clone. V gene TRBV6-5 combines with J gene TRBJ1-1, with TRBD1 matching 10 bases. The CDR3 extends over 15 amino acids. V lost 4 bases and J lost 6; bases outside the gene matches: 8. The germline gives CDR1 MNHEY, CDR2 SVGAGI. CDR3 bases: TGTGCCAGCAGTTCCTTTGGGACAGGGGTCCCTGAAGCTTTCTTT. This codes for CASSSFGTGVPEAFF.

This clone was seen a few times. Written as DNA, the CDR3 is TGTGCCAGCAGTCCGGACAGGCTTGAGCCCCAGCATTTT. It yields the protein CASSPDRLEPQHF. The rearrangement links TRBV12-3 or TRBV12-4 to TRBJ1-5, with 7 bases fitting TRBD1. The CDR3 totals 13 residues. Trimming removed 5 bases from V and 8 bases from J; junction bases left unmatched: 6.

The chain employs TRBV6-2 or TRBV6-3 and TRBJ2-1; D is uncertain. Germline CDR1 reads MNHEY; CDR2 reads SVGEGT. This CDR3 contains 15 residues. The V gene lost 5 bases and the J gene lost 10 bases, with 21 bases spanning the gap. CDR3 loop: CASSPDKDTAVEQFF. CDR3 bases: TGTGCCAGCAGTCCCGACAAGGATACTGCCGTCGAGCAGTTCTTC.

The chain is built from TRBV5-4 and TRBJ1-2; D remains unclear. V dropped 4 bases and J dropped 4 bases, with 14 bases sitting between them. The CDR3 has 14 residues. Germline V gives CDR1 SGHNT, CDR2 YYREEE (reference sequence). The CDR3 DNA is TGTGCCAGCAGCCCGGGCCTGGATACCTATGGCTACACCTTC. Translation gives CASSPGLDTYGYTF.